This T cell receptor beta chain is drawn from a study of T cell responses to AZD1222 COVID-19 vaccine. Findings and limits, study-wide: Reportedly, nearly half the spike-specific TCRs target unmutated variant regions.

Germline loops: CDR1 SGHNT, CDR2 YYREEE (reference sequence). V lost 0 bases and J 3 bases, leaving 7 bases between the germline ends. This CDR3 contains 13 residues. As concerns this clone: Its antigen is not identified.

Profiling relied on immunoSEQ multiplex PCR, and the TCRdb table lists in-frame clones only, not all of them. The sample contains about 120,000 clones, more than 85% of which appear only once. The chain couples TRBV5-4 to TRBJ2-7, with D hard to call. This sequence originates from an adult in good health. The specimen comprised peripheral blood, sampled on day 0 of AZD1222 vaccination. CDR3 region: CASSLALDYEQYF. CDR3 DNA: TGTGCCAGCAGCTTGGCCTTAGACTACGAGCAGTACTTC.